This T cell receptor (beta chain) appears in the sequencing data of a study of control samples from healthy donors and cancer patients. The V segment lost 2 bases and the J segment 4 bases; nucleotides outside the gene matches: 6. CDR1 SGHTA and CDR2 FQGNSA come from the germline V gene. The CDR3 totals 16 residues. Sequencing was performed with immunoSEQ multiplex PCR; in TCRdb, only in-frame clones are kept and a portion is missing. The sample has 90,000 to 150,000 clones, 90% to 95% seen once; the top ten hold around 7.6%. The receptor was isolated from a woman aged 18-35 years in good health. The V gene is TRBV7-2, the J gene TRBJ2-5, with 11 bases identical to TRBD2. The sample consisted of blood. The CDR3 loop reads CASSLTSGSTRETQYF. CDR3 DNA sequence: TGTGCCAGCAGCTTAACTAGCGGGAGCACCCGAGAGACCCAGTACTTC.